This is a list of T cell receptor beta chains from one sample in a study of blood T cell repertoires in COVID-19. The method was immunoSEQ multiplex PCR; TCRdb's version includes in-frame clones alone and lacks a portion of them. The table lists about 98,000 clones, about nine tenths of them singletons. Sequenced sample: peripheral blood. Receptors were obtained from a man between 18 and 29 years old with acute or convalescent COVID-19. CDR3s include the opening cysteine and the closing phenylalanine or tryptophan. The D gene is left open where the match is weak. Size is omitted from some rows. Given values are once, few, many or a class for expanded clones.

d_gene: .; j_gene: TRBJ2-7; len: 15; abundance: .; v_gene: TRBV19; CDR3nt: TGTGCCAGTAGTATAGTGGCCTCGGGCTCCTACGAGCAGTACTTC; CDR3aa: CASSIVASGSYEQYF
d_gene: TRBD2; j_gene: TRBJ2-5; len: 16; abundance: once; v_gene: TRBV3-1/TRBV3-2; CDR3nt: TGTGCCAGCAGCCTACAAGGACTAGCGGGCATAGAGACCCAGTACTTC; CDR3aa: CASSLQGLAGIETQYF
d_gene: .; j_gene: TRBJ2-5; len: 14; abundance: .; v_gene: TRBV5-4; CDR3nt: TGTGCCAGCAGCTTGGGCGGGCTAGGAGAGACCCAGTACTTC; CDR3aa: CASSLGGLGETQYF
d_gene: .; j_gene: TRBJ1-3; len: 18; abundance: .; v_gene: TRBV19; CDR3nt: TGTGCCAGTAGTATTCGACGAGGACAGCAGAGCTCTGGAAACACCATATATTTT; CDR3aa: CASSIRRGQQSSGNTIYF
d_gene: .; j_gene: TRBJ1-2; len: 13; abundance: .; v_gene: TRBV29-1; CDR3nt: TGCAGCGTTGAGACAGAGACTAACTATGGCTACACCTTC; CDR3aa: CSVETETNYGYTF
d_gene: TRBD1; j_gene: TRBJ2-1; len: 16; abundance: .; v_gene: TRBV18; CDR3nt: TGTGCCAGCTCACCGAGACAGGGGCCGGGCTACAATGAGCAGTTCTTC; CDR3aa: CASSPRQGPGYNEQFF
d_gene: .; j_gene: TRBJ1-1; len: 16; abundance: .; v_gene: TRBV3-1/TRBV3-2; CDR3nt: TGTGCCAGCAGCCAAGACTATTCTACTCCTAGGACTGAAGCTTTCTTT; CDR3aa: CASSQDYSTPRTEAFF
d_gene: TRBD2; j_gene: TRBJ2-7; len: 17; abundance: .; v_gene: TRBV5-4; CDR3nt: TGTGCCAGCAGCCCATTACAGACTAGCGGTTTCTCCTACGAGCAGTACTTC; CDR3aa: CASSPLQTSGFSYEQYF
d_gene: TRBD1; j_gene: TRBJ1-5; len: 15; abundance: .; v_gene: TRBV19; CDR3nt: TGTGCCAGTAGTATACGCGGGACAGGCAATCAGCCCCAGCATTTT; CDR3aa: CASSIRGTGNQPQHF
d_gene: .; j_gene: TRBJ2-5; len: 14; abundance: .; v_gene: TRBV27; CDR3nt: TGTGCCAGCAGGGTTGGGGGGGCCAGGGAGACCCAGTACTTC; CDR3aa: CASRVGGARETQYF
d_gene: TRBD2; j_gene: TRBJ2-2; len: 17; abundance: once; v_gene: TRBV24-1; CDR3nt: TGTGCCACCAGGCCGGGACTAGCGGGAGGAGGGACCGGGGAGCTGTTTTTT; CDR3aa: CATRPGLAGGGTGELFF
d_gene: .; j_gene: TRBJ1-3; len: 13; abundance: .; v_gene: TRBV6-5; CDR3nt: TGTGCCAGCAGTCCAAATCCTGGAAACACCATATATTTT; CDR3aa: CASSPNPGNTIYF
d_gene: .; j_gene: TRBJ2-3; len: 17; abundance: .; v_gene: TRBV7-6; CDR3nt: TGTGCCAGCAGCTTAGAAACGGGCGGGACTAGCACAGATACGCAGTATTTT; CDR3aa: CASSLETGGTSTDTQYF
d_gene: .; j_gene: TRBJ1-6; len: 13; abundance: .; v_gene: TRBV24-1; CDR3nt: TGTGCCACCAGTGTGTCCCCAGGATCACCCCTCCACTTT; CDR3aa: CATSVSPGSPLHF
d_gene: .; j_gene: TRBJ2-1; len: 15; abundance: .; v_gene: TRBV5-4; CDR3nt: TGTGCCAGCGGTAACTTAGGGACACTCTACAATGAGCAGTTCTTC; CDR3aa: CASGNLGTLYNEQFF
d_gene: TRBD2; j_gene: TRBJ2-3; len: 12; abundance: .; v_gene: TRBV12-3/TRBV12-4; CDR3nt: TGTGCCAGCGGGGGGGGAGGAGTCACGCAGTATTTT; CDR3aa: CASGGGGVTQYF
d_gene: .; j_gene: TRBJ1-1; len: 12; abundance: once; v_gene: TRBV5-6; CDR3nt: TGTGCCAGCAGCTTGGGGAGCACTGAAGCTTTCTTT; CDR3aa: CASSLGSTEAFF
d_gene: .; j_gene: TRBJ1-3; len: 16; abundance: .; v_gene: TRBV6-5; CDR3nt: TGTGCCAGCAGTTACTCAAACTACCCCTCTGGAAACACCATATATTTT; CDR3aa: CASSYSNYPSGNTIYF
d_gene: .; j_gene: TRBJ2-2; len: 17; abundance: .; v_gene: TRBV24-1; CDR3nt: TGTGCCACCAGTGATGGCGCGATAGCGGAATCTCGTGGGGAGCTGTTTTTT; CDR3aa: CATSDGAIAESRGELFF
d_gene: TRBD1; j_gene: TRBJ2-5; len: 14; abundance: .; v_gene: TRBV5-1; CDR3nt: TGCGCCAGCAGCATAACAGGGGGAGGAGAGACCCAGTACTTC; CDR3aa: CASSITGGGETQYF
d_gene: .; j_gene: TRBJ1-2; len: 14; abundance: .; v_gene: TRBV6-5; CDR3nt: TGTGCCAGCAGTTCCCCCGACACGGGGTATGGCTACACCTTC; CDR3aa: CASSSPDTGYGYTF
d_gene: .; j_gene: TRBJ2-7; len: 15; abundance: once; v_gene: TRBV6-5; CDR3nt: TGTGCCAGCAGCGCATCACGGTTTATCGGGGACGAGCAGTACTTC; CDR3aa: CASSASRFIGDEQYF
d_gene: TRBD2; j_gene: TRBJ2-3; len: 16; abundance: .; v_gene: TRBV3-1/TRBV3-2; CDR3nt: TGTGCCAGCAGCCAAGCCCCGGGGGGGAGCACAGATACGCAGTATTTT; CDR3aa: CASSQAPGGSTDTQYF
d_gene: TRBD1; j_gene: TRBJ1-1; len: 13; abundance: .; v_gene: TRBV3-1/TRBV3-2; CDR3nt: TGTGCCAGCAGCACGACAGGGGGGACTGAAGCTTTCTTT; CDR3aa: CASSTTGGTEAFF
d_gene: .; j_gene: TRBJ2-5; len: 15; abundance: .; v_gene: TRBV5-1; CDR3nt: TGCGCCAGCAGCTTGGGAGTGCTGTCCCCAGAGACCCAGTACTTC; CDR3aa: CASSLGVLSPETQYF
d_gene: .; j_gene: TRBJ1-3; len: 15; abundance: .; v_gene: TRBV9; CDR3nt: TGTGCCAGCAGCGGACGGGACATCTCTGGAAACACCATATATTTT; CDR3aa: CASSGRDISGNTIYF
d_gene: .; j_gene: TRBJ2-3; len: 12; abundance: once; v_gene: TRBV11-3; CDR3nt: TGTGCCAGCAGCCACGGGGCAGATACGCAGTATTTT; CDR3aa: CASSHGADTQYF
d_gene: .; j_gene: TRBJ2-7; len: 17; abundance: .; v_gene: TRBV24-1; CDR3nt: TGTGCCACCAGTGATCCCTTGAGGCTTTCTGTCTCCTACGAGCAGTACTTC; CDR3aa: CATSDPLRLSVSYEQYF
d_gene: TRBD1; j_gene: TRBJ1-1; len: 18; abundance: few; v_gene: TRBV18; CDR3nt: TGTGCCAGCTCACCACTTGGACAGGGGCTTCTTATGAACACTGAAGCTTTCTTT; CDR3aa: CASSPLGQGLLMNTEAFF
d_gene: TRBD1; j_gene: TRBJ1-1; len: 15; abundance: .; v_gene: TRBV2; CDR3nt: TGTGCCAGCAGGGAACAGGGGGCTCTGGACACTGAAGCTTTCTTT; CDR3aa: CASREQGALDTEAFF
d_gene: TRBD1; j_gene: TRBJ2-7; len: 14; abundance: .; v_gene: TRBV19; CDR3nt: TGTGCCAGTACCCCGACAGGGAATCCCTACGAGCAGTACTTC; CDR3aa: CASTPTGNPYEQYF
d_gene: .; j_gene: TRBJ1-1; len: 13; abundance: .; v_gene: TRBV1; CDR3nt: TGCACCAGCAGCCATCGGCAGGACACTGAAGCTTTCTTT; CDR3aa: CTSSHRQDTEAFF
d_gene: .; j_gene: TRBJ2-5; len: 15; abundance: .; v_gene: TRBV7-2; CDR3nt: TGTGCCAGCAGCGCCTTGGCGGGGCCTGAAGAGACCCAGTACTTC; CDR3aa: CASSALAGPEETQYF
d_gene: .; j_gene: TRBJ1-1; len: 15; abundance: .; v_gene: TRBV7-9; CDR3nt: TGTGCCAGCAGCGCACAGCTGGCAGGGAGGACTGAAGCTTTCTTT; CDR3aa: CASSAQLAGRTEAFF
d_gene: .; j_gene: TRBJ2-4; len: 11; abundance: .; v_gene: TRBV6-5; CDR3nt: TGTGCCAGCAGTTCTGACGGGATTCAGTACTTC; CDR3aa: CASSSDGIQYF
d_gene: TRBD2; j_gene: TRBJ2-7; len: 15; abundance: .; v_gene: TRBV6-1; CDR3nt: TGTGCCAGCAGTGAAGAACTAGCGGGAACCTACGAGCAGTACTTC; CDR3aa: CASSEELAGTYEQYF
d_gene: TRBD2; j_gene: TRBJ2-2; len: 16; abundance: .; v_gene: TRBV3-1/TRBV3-2; CDR3nt: TGTGCCAGCAGCCAAGCGGGACTAGCTAACACCGGGGAGCTGTTTTTT; CDR3aa: CASSQAGLANTGELFF
d_gene: TRBD1; j_gene: TRBJ1-2; len: 14; abundance: .; v_gene: TRBV3-1/TRBV3-2; CDR3nt: TGTGCCAGCAGCCCCCGACAGGGAGACTATGGCTACACCTTC; CDR3aa: CASSPRQGDYGYTF
d_gene: TRBD2; j_gene: TRBJ2-7; len: 15; abundance: .; v_gene: TRBV5-5; CDR3nt: TGTGCCAGCAGCTGGGGACTAGCGGGCCCCTACGAGCAGTACTTC; CDR3aa: CASSWGLAGPYEQYF
d_gene: .; j_gene: TRBJ2-1; len: 17; abundance: .; v_gene: TRBV21-1; CDR3nt: TGTGCCAGCAGCAAAGCTTGGGACGGGTCGGGGGACAATGAGCAGTTCTTC; CDR3aa: CASSKAWDGSGDNEQFF
d_gene: .; j_gene: TRBJ2-7; len: 14; abundance: .; v_gene: TRBV19; CDR3nt: TGTGCCAGCCAAAGGGACACCAACGCTGGTGAGCAGTACTTC; CDR3aa: CASQRDTNAGEQYF
d_gene: .; j_gene: TRBJ2-2; len: 13; abundance: .; v_gene: TRBV29-1; CDR3nt: TGCAGCGGAGACAGCGCGAACACCGGGGAGCTGTTTTTT; CDR3aa: CSGDSANTGELFF
d_gene: .; j_gene: TRBJ1-2; len: 16; abundance: .; v_gene: TRBV3-1/TRBV3-2; CDR3nt: TGTGCCAGCAGCCTGAAACTACCCATAGGAACACCAGGCTACACCTTC; CDR3aa: CASSLKLPIGTPGYTF
d_gene: TRBD1; j_gene: TRBJ1-2; len: 14; abundance: once; v_gene: TRBV5-4; CDR3nt: TGTGCCAGCAGCTTGGTCGCAGGGGGCAGGGGCTACACCTTC; CDR3aa: CASSLVAGGRGYTF
d_gene: .; j_gene: TRBJ1-4; len: 17; abundance: .; v_gene: TRBV5-6; CDR3nt: TGTGCCAGCAGTTCCTTTTCGGAAACCCGGGGGAATGAAAAACTGTTTTTT; CDR3aa: CASSSFSETRGNEKLFF
d_gene: TRBD2; j_gene: TRBJ2-7; len: 14; abundance: .; v_gene: TRBV27; CDR3nt: TGTGCCAGCAGTTTGCGCGGGGGGATCTACGAGCAGTACTTC; CDR3aa: CASSLRGGIYEQYF
d_gene: .; j_gene: TRBJ1-1; len: 15; abundance: .; v_gene: TRBV23-1; CDR3nt: TGCGCCAGCAGTCGAGGGACCCATTGGAGGGCTGAAGCTTTCTTT; CDR3aa: CASSRGTHWRAEAFF
d_gene: .; j_gene: TRBJ1-5; len: 17; abundance: .; v_gene: TRBV27; CDR3nt: TGTGCCAGCAGAGGCAGGGCGGGGGTTGGGAGCAATCAGCCCCAGCATTTT; CDR3aa: CASRGRAGVGSNQPQHF
d_gene: .; j_gene: TRBJ1-5; len: 12; abundance: .; v_gene: TRBV21-1; CDR3nt: TGTGCCAACTCATGGGCTAATCAGCCCCAGCATTTT; CDR3aa: CANSWANQPQHF
d_gene: TRBD2; j_gene: TRBJ2-1; len: 15; abundance: .; v_gene: TRBV9; CDR3nt: TGTGCCAGCAGCGAGACTAGCGGGAGATATGATGAGCAGTTCTTC; CDR3aa: CASSETSGRYDEQFF
d_gene: .; j_gene: TRBJ2-5; len: 16; abundance: .; v_gene: TRBV7-2; CDR3nt: TGTGCCAGCAGCCCCAGACGGACGGGGATCCAAGAGACCCAGTACTTC; CDR3aa: CASSPRRTGIQETQYF
d_gene: TRBD1; j_gene: TRBJ2-7; len: 13; abundance: .; v_gene: TRBV25-1; CDR3nt: TGTGCCAGCCTCGGGACAGGGGGGGTCGAGCAGTACTTC; CDR3aa: CASLGTGGVEQYF
d_gene: .; j_gene: TRBJ1-3; len: 13; abundance: .; v_gene: TRBV18; CDR3nt: TGTGCCAGCTCCGAGGACTGGGGAAACACCATATATTTT; CDR3aa: CASSEDWGNTIYF
d_gene: .; j_gene: TRBJ2-7; len: 16; abundance: .; v_gene: TRBV21-1; CDR3nt: TGTGCCATTACCGAAGAAGACAGTCTTCGGGCCTACGAGCAGTACTTC; CDR3aa: CAITEEDSLRAYEQYF